The entry below gives a single TCR beta chain sequence along with its context. Germline CDR1 reads MDHEN; CDR2 reads SYDVKM. This CDR3 comprises 12 residues. Trimming left V 8 bases short and J 5 bases short, with 12 bases between. The data stem from a study of immune cell composition in non-small cell lung cancer. At the level of the study: Histologic subtype was mainly adenocarcinoma or squamous cell carcinoma.

Normal lung sampling was at least 3 cm from the tumour, as distant as possible. Generated by immunoSEQ multiplex PCR, the TCRdb table keeps only in-frame clones and is missing some. The table lists 950 to 1,300 clones, about 82% of them singletons. The receptor's source is a human donor with non-small cell lung cancer. The sample comprised non-adjacent lung tissue. This chain uses TRBV28 with TRBJ2-5; D is possibly TRBD1 or TRBD2 (5 bases each). CDR3 DNA: TGTGCCAGCGCCGGGGCTATGGAGACCCAGTACTTC. The encoded protein is CASAGAMETQYF.